These 32 T cell receptor beta chains came from one sample sequenced in a study of T cell responses to AZD1222 COVID-19 vaccine. Data came from immunoSEQ multiplex PCR; TCRdb stores just in-frame clones and leaves some out. The table lists under 200,000 clones, roughly 93% of them singletons. The material was peripheral blood, obtained on day 0 of AZD1222 vaccination. The receptors originated from an adult in good health.

The chain links TRBV12-3 or TRBV12-4 to TRBJ2-7; D is undetermined. The CDR3 runs 11 residues. The V end lost 3 bases, the J end lost 6 bases, and 6 bases lay between the germline ends. Written as DNA, the CDR3 is TGTGCCAGCAGTTTTGGTGCCGAGCAGTACTTC. It is translated as CASSFGAEQYF.

The chain links TRBV19 to TRBJ1-4; no reliable D call. The CDR3 totals 14 residues. CDR1 LNHDA and CDR2 SQIVND come from the germline V gene (reference sequence). Trimming shortened V by 1 base and J by 7 bases, and 10 bases separated the two germline ends. The CDR3 DNA reads as TGTGCCAGTAGTATAGGACTGAGTCCTGAAAAACTGTTTTTT. Translation: CASSIGLSPEKLFF. The full variable domain, in which reference TRBV19 and TRBJ1-4 provide the parts outside the CDR3, is DGGITQSPKYLFRKEGQNVTLSCEQNLNHDAMYWYRQDPGQGLRLIYYSQIVNDFQKGDIAEGYSVSREKKESFPLTVTSAQKNPTAFYLCASSIGLSPEKLFFGSGTQLSVL.

The sample holds one count of this clone. CDR3 DNA sequence: TGTGCCAGCAGCCTAAGGTGGGAAGGAAACACCATATATTTT. It is translated as CASSLRWEGNTIYF. The chain couples TRBV11-2 to TRBJ1-3; no reliable D call. V dropped 5 bases and J dropped 4 bases, with 12 bases sitting between them. The CDR3 loop spans 14 amino acids. Germline CDR1 reads SGHAT; CDR2 reads FQNNGV.

The CDR3 nucleotides are TGTGCCAGCAGTCAACCGTTTTCTATATCGGAAGCTTTCTTT. Translating it yields CASSQPFSISEAFF. The genes are TRBV7-2 and TRBJ1-1; D is ambiguous. This CDR3 spans 14 amino acids. The germline V gene has CDR1 SGHTA and CDR2 FQGNSA. V lost 6 bases and J lost 8, with 19 bases in between.

Sample share makes this clone medium-sized (0.01 to 0.1%). The chain joins TRBV13 to TRBJ1-1, with 7 bases identical to TRBD1. V lost 4 bases and J lost 3; bases outside the gene matches: 2. Germline assignment: CDR1 PRHDT and CDR2 FYEKMQ (reference sequence). The CDR3 extends over 13 amino acids. In nucleotides, the CDR3 is TGTGCCAGCAGCTGGGACAGTGACACTGAAGCTTTCTTT. Protein: CASSWDSDTEAFF.

The chain has TRBV7-6 and TRBJ2-7, with TRBD1 identical over 10 bases. Germline-derived CDR1 and CDR2 are SGHVS and FNYEAQ. The trim removed 4 bases at V and 6 bases at J, leaving 9 bases unmatched. The CDR3 sequence is 15 residues long. For the CDR3, the DNA is TGTGCCAGCAGCTCCCCCGGACAGGGGGTCGGCGAGCAGTACTTC. Translation gives CASSSPGQGVGEQYF.

V usage is TRBV11-2 and J usage is TRBJ2-7, with D hard to call. The germline V gene encodes CDR1 SGHAT and CDR2 FQNNGV. V lost 6 bases to trimming and J lost 6 bases, with 15 bases between them. There are 13 residues in the CDR3. The CDR3 region is CASSPENVSEQYF. For the CDR3, the DNA is TGTGCCAGCAGTCCCGAGAACGTCTCCGAGCAGTACTTC.

The chain's CDR3 is CASSPDRGRIPTEAFF. For the CDR3, the DNA is TGTGCCAGCAGCCCGGACAGGGGGCGAATACCCACTGAAGCTTTCTTT. The rearrangement joins TRBV5-6 to TRBJ1-1; 11 nucleotides line up with TRBD1. The CDR3 sequence is 16 residues long. Germline CDR1 and CDR2: SGHDT and YYEEEE. After removal of 4 bases from V and 4 bases from J, the junction contained 9 bases not matched to a gene.

The J gene is TRBJ2-3, the V gene TRBV30; either TRBD1 or TRBD2 may supply D (5 bases each). Germline CDR1 reads GTSNPN; CDR2 reads SVGIG (reference sequence). The CDR3 runs to 16 residues. The V and J ends lost 4 bases and 2 bases respectively, with 19 bases between them. CDR3 sequence reads: CAWTGSRLGFTDTQYF. CDR3 DNA sequence: TGTGCCTGGACAGGGAGCCGGTTGGGATTCACAGATACGCAGTATTTT.

This chain links TRBV10-3 with TRBJ1-4, with 8 nucleotides matching TRBD1. J was trimmed by 7 bases and V by 6 bases; bases with no gene match: 4. There are 13 residues in the CDR3. Looked up from germline, CDR1 is ENHRY and CDR2 is SYGVKD. CDR3 residues: CAISGTGFEKLFF. In nucleotides, the CDR3 is TGTGCCATCAGCGGGACAGGCTTTGAAAAACTGTTTTTT.

The chain joins TRBV6-2 or TRBV6-3 to TRBJ1-1; D remains ambiguous. Trimming took off 3 bases at V and 7 bases at J, with 12 bases between the two ends. Looked up from germline, CDR1 is MNHEY and CDR2 is SVGEGT. The CDR3 consists of 13 residues. The CDR3 sequence: CASSYAVGIEAFF. The CDR3 DNA follows: TGTGCCAGCAGTTATGCGGTAGGGATTGAAGCTTTCTTT.

This chain connects TRBV7-2 to TRBJ2-1; 7 bases match TRBD2. Germline values: CDR1 SGHTA, CDR2 FQGNSA. This CDR3 is built from 15 residues. With 3 bases clipped from V and 2 bases from J, the junction kept 4 bases outside the gene matches. CDR3 in amino acids: CASSFGGSPYNEQFF. CDR3 DNA: TGTGCCAGCAGCTTCGGCGGGAGCCCCTACAATGAGCAGTTCTTC.

The J gene is TRBJ1-3, the V gene TRBV30; a weak D match, TRBD1 (6 bases). Germline V lookup: CDR1 GTSNPN, CDR2 SVGIG (reference sequence). The CDR3 covers 16 residues. Trimming pared 3 bases from V and 1 base from J, leaving 16 bases between. CDR3 coding DNA: TGTGCCTGGAGAGGTAGGGGGGCGAATTCTGGAAACACCATATATTTT. Its protein product is CAWRGRGANSGNTIYF.

This rearrangement joins TRBV7-9 to TRBJ2-1, with a tentative D call TRBD2 (5 bases). CDR1 and CDR2 from the germline V gene are SEHNR and FQNEAQ (reference sequence). The ends were cut back, 4 bases at V and 5 bases at J, with 12 bases in the middle. The CDR3 sequence is 14 residues long. CDR3 DNA sequence: TGTGCCAGCAGCTCACTAGTTTCCAACAATGAGCAGTTCTTC. Encoded protein: CASSSLVSNNEQFF. The full variable domain, in which reference TRBV7-9 and TRBJ2-1 provide the parts outside the CDR3, is DTGVSQNPRHKITKRGQNVTFRCDPISEHNRLYWYRQTLGQGPEFLTYFQNEAQLEKSRLLSDRFSAERPKGSFSTLEIQRTEQGDSAMYLCASSSLVSNNEQFFGPGTRLTVL.

The chain couples TRBV10-2 to TRBJ2-1; D possibly corresponds to TRBD1 (5 bases). Germline V CDR1 and CDR2: WSHSY, SAAADI. Trimming removed 4 bases at V and 9 bases at J, with 13 bases between. The CDR3 sequence is 13 residues long. The CDR3 nucleotides are TGCGCCAGCAGTGGGGGCCATACCGCTGAGCAGTTCTTC. This gives the protein CASSGGHTAEQFF.

The chain recombines TRBV2 with TRBJ1-5; D is unclear. Germline loops: CDR1 SNHLY, CDR2 FYNNEI. With 2 bases removed from V and 2 bases from J, the gap between germline ends came to 7 bases. CDR3 length: 14 amino acids. The CDR3 protein is CASSETGGNQPQHF. The CDR3 DNA reads TGTGCCAGCAGTGAAACGGGTGGCAATCAGCCCCAGCATTTT.

The chain couples TRBV6-1 to TRBJ1-1; no clear D gene. Between the trimmed V and J ends, which lost 3 bases and 0 bases, there was a span of 11 bases. This CDR3 has 15 amino acids. Germline V gives CDR1 MNHNS, CDR2 SASEGT. CDR3 bases: TGTGCCAGCAGTGACAATTGGGTGATGAACACTGAAGCTTTCTTT. As protein: CASSDNWVMNTEAFF.

The chain recombines TRBV6-5 with TRBJ1-2, with TRBD1 as a possible D gene (6 bases). V dropped 2 bases and J dropped 6 bases, with 13 bases sitting between them. This CDR3 contains 14 residues. From germline, CDR1 is MNHEY and CDR2 SVGAGI. The CDR3 loop is CASSYMDRNNGYTF. The DNA for the CDR3 is TGTGCCAGCAGTTACATGGACAGAAATAATGGCTACACCTTC.

V is TRBV5-8 and J is TRBJ2-6; possibly TRBD1 for D (8 bases). Germline V gene lookup returns CDR1 SGHTS and CDR2 YDEGEE. This CDR3 spans 18 amino acids. V lost 4 bases to trimming and J lost 5 bases, with 22 bases between them. This CDR3 reads CASSAKAGQALRANVLTF. CDR3 nucleotides: TGTGCCAGCAGCGCAAAAGCGGGACAGGCTCTAAGGGCCAACGTCCTGACTTTC.

CDR3 DNA sequence: TGTGCTGCTGGCAGGGGACAAACTGAAGCTTTCTTT. As protein: CAAGRGQTEAFF. The rearrangement uses TRBV6-5 and TRBJ1-1; maybe TRBD1 (6 bases). Germline loops: CDR1 MNHEY, CDR2 SVGAGI. This CDR3 comprises 12 residues.

V usage is TRBV12-3 or TRBV12-4 and J usage is TRBJ1-2; D unclear. Trimming removed 2 bases from V and 5 bases from J, with 6 bases in between. CDR3 length: 12 amino acids. This chain's CDR3 is CASSLLGYGYTF. The CDR3 DNA reads TGTGCCAGCAGTTTATTGGGGTATGGCTACACCTTC.

V gene TRBV25-1 combines with J gene TRBJ2-7; D not certain. The germline V gene encodes CDR1 MGHDK and CDR2 SYGVNS. The CDR3 consists of 14 residues. Trimming stripped 5 bases from V and 3 bases from J, with 14 bases between. In DNA form, the CDR3 reads TGTGCCAGCAGTTCCCACCCGGGCAGCTACGAGCAGTACTTC. This gives the protein CASSSHPGSYEQYF.

J is TRBJ2-2 and V is TRBV25-1; TRBD2 agrees at 9 bases. Per the germline V gene, CDR1 is MGHDK and CDR2 is SYGVNS. J lost 2 bases, V lost 9 bases, and 10 bases had no gene match. The CDR3 has 16 amino acids. The CDR3 DNA sequence: TGTGCCAGTCGAACCCAGGGACTAGCTAACACCGGGGAGCTGTTTTTT. Encoded protein: CASRTQGLANTGELFF.

V and J are TRBV19 and TRBJ1-1, with 8 bases matching TRBD1. The CDR3 has 15 amino acids. The germline CDR1 and CDR2 sequences are LNHDA and SQIVND (reference sequence). Unmatched junction bases numbered 6, after V lost 5 bases and J lost 1 base. Here the CDR3 reads CASSYTGTGNTEAFF. CDR3 DNA: TGTGCCAGTAGTTACACCGGGACAGGGAACACTGAAGCTTTCTTT.

This chain joins TRBV3-1 (or the pseudogene TRBV3-2) and TRBJ1-1, with D uncertain. V was cut by 4 bases and J by 3 bases, with 15 bases left in between. Looked up from germline, CDR1 is LGHDT and CDR2 is YNNKEL (reference sequence). The CDR3 spans 15 residues. The CDR3: CASSPGHAGYTEAFF. The CDR3 bases are TGTGCCAGCAGCCCGGGCCATGCTGGATACACTGAAGCTTTCTTT.

The chain employs TRBV7-9 and TRBJ2-3, with D possibly being TRBD1 (6 bases). From germline, CDR1 is SEHNR and CDR2 FQNEAQ (reference sequence). V dropped 1 base and J dropped 3 bases, with 11 bases sitting between them. The CDR3 is made up of 15 amino acids. CDR3: CASSLGQGWTDTQYF. Here the CDR3 DNA reads TGTGCCAGCAGCTTAGGGCAGGGGTGGACAGATACGCAGTATTTT.

This chain joins TRBV13 and TRBJ1-1; no clear D gene. The V and J ends lost 6 bases and 0 bases respectively, with 5 bases between them. CDR3 length: 12 residues. Germline-derived CDR1 and CDR2 are PRHDT and FYEKMQ (reference sequence). CDR3 in amino acids: CASSTLNTEAFF. Here the CDR3 DNA reads TGTGCCAGCAGTACCCTGAACACTGAAGCTTTCTTT. Based on the CDR3 plus reference TRBV13 and TRBJ1-1, the full variable domain is AAGVIQSPRHLIKEKRETATLKCYPIPRHDTVYWYQQGPGQDPQFLISFYEKMQSDKGSIPDRFSAQQFSDYHSELNMSSLELGDSALYFCASSTLNTEAFFGQGTRLTVV.

V is TRBV7-9 and J is TRBJ2-5, with D possibly matching TRBD1 (6 bases). Deletions cut 10 bases from V and 4 bases from J, with 22 bases between. The CDR3 runs to 15 residues. Looked up from germline, CDR1 is SEHNR and CDR2 is FQNEAQ (reference sequence). CDR3 region: CAINDWTEGGETQYF. CDR3 DNA: TGTGCCATAAACGATTGGACGGAAGGGGGAGAGACCCAGTACTTC.

This rearrangement joins TRBV6-4 to TRBJ1-2, with unresolved D. From germline, CDR1 is MRHNA and CDR2 SNTAGT. The CDR3 spans 14 residues. V was trimmed by 6 bases and J by 0 bases, leaving 11 bases between them. As DNA, the CDR3 is TGTGCCAGCAGACCCGGGCCCTCTAACTATGGCTACACCTTC. It yields the protein CASRPGPSNYGYTF.

This chain uses TRBV5-8 with TRBJ1-4, with 11 bases that match TRBD1. The CDR3 runs to 16 residues. CDR1 is SGHTS, CDR2 YDEGEE, per germline. The J segment lost 2 bases and the V segment lost 4 bases, leaving 4 bases of the junction unmatched. Here the CDR3 DNA reads TGTGCCAGCAGCGCCGGGACAGGGGGGACTAATGAAAAACTGTTTTTT. Translated, it gives CASSAGTGGTNEKLFF.

The rearrangement joins TRBV29-1 to TRBJ1-5; D may be TRBD1 (5 bases). CDR1 is SQVTM and CDR2 is ANQGSEA in the germline V gene. This CDR3 has 15 amino acids. The ends were cut back, 4 bases at V and 1 base at J, with 14 bases in the middle. CDR3 amino acids: CSVVVVAGSNQPQHF. The CDR3 DNA is TGCAGCGTTGTGGTCGTGGCAGGGAGCAATCAGCCCCAGCATTTT. The full variable domain, its missing parts supplied by reference TRBV29-1 and TRBJ1-5, is SAVISQKPSRDICQRGTSLTIQCQVDSQVTMMFWYRQQPGQSLTLIATANQGSEATYESGFVIDKFPISRPNLTFSTLTVSNMSPEDSSIYLCSVVVVAGSNQPQHFGDGTRLSIL.

CDR3 residues: CASSLGPVTEAFF. CDR3 in DNA: TGTGCCAGCTCCCTGGGGCCTGTCACTGAAGCTTTCTTT. This rearrangement joins TRBV27 to TRBJ1-1, with a possible D match to TRBD1 (5 bases). The CDR3 runs to 13 residues. CDR1 and CDR2 from the germline V gene are MNHEY and SMNVEV (reference sequence). Trimming removed 8 bases from V and 4 bases from J, with 14 bases in between.